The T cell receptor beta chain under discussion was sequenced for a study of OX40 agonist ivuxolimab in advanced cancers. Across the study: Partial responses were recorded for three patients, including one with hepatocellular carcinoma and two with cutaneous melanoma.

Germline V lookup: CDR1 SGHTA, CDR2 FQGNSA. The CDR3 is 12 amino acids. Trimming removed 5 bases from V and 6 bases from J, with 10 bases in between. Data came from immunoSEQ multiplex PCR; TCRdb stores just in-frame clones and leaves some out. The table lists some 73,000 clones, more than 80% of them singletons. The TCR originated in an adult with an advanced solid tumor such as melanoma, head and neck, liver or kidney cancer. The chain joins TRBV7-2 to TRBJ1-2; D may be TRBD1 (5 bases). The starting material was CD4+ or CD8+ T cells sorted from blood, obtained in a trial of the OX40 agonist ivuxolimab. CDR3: CASSTEGDGYTF. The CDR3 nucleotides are TGTGCCAGCAGCACGGAAGGGGATGGCTACACCTTC.